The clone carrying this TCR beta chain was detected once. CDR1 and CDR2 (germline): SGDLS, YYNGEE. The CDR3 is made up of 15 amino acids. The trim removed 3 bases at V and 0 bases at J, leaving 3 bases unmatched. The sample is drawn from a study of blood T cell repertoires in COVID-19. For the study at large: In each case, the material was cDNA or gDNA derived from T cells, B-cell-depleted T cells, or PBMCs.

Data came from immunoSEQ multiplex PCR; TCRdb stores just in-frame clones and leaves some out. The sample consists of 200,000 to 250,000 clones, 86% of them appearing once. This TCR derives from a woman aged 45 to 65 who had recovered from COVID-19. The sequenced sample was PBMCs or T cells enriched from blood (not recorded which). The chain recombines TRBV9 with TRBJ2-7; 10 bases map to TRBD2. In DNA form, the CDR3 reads TGTGCCAGCAGCGAAGGACTAGCGGACTCCTACGAGCAGTACTTC. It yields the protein CASSEGLADSYEQYF. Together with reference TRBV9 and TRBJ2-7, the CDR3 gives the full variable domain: DSGVTQTPKHLITATGQRVTLRCSPRSGDLSVYWYQQSLDQGLQFLIQYYNGEERAKGNILERFSAQQFPDLHSELNLSSLELGDSALYFCASSEGLADSYEQYFGPGTRLTVT.